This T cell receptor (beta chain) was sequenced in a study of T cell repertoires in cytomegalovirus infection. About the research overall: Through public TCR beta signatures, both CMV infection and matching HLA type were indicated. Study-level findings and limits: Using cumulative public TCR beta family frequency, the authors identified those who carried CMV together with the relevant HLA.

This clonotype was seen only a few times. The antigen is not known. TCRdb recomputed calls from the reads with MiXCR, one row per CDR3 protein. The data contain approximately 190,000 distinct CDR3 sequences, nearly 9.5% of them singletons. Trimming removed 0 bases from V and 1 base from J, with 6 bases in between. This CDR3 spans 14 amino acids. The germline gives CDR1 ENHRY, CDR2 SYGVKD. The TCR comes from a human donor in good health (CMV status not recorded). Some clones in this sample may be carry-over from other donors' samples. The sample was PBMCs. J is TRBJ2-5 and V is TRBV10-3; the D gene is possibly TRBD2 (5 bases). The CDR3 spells CAISESGSQETQYF. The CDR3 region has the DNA TGTGCCATCAGTGAGTCGGGGAGCCAAGAGACCCAGTACTTC.